Listed below are T cell receptor beta chains from one sample, sequenced in a study of blood T cell repertoires in COVID-19. This table comes from immunoSEQ multiplex PCR, and its TCRdb copy is limited to in-frame clones, with some not included. Counted here are 120,000 to 150,000 clones, about 85% occurring once; the ten biggest clones make up roughly 2.9%. Sequenced input: peripheral blood. The source of these receptors is a woman aged 40 to 50 with active or convalescent COVID-19. The CDR3 runs from the conserved cysteine through the conserved F or W. Each record gives: clone size, V gene, D gene, J gene, CDR3 DNA, CDR3 protein. The D gene is left open where the match is weak. Not all rows give a size; the values are once, few, many and, for expanded clones, a class.

>.|TRBV15|.|TRBJ1-2
TGTGCCACCAGCAGAGATCCCCTATACGGAAGGGGAAATGGCTACACCTTC
CATSRDPLYGRGNGYTF
>once|TRBV13|.|TRBJ2-7
TGTGCCAGCAGCTTACAGGGGGGTGGAGGACAGAGGGGATACGAGCAGTACTTC
CASSLQGGGGQRGYEQYF
>.|TRBV5-1|TRBD1|TRBJ2-3
TGCGCCAGCAGCTCTGGACAGGGCGGCACAGATACGCAGTATTTT
CASSSGQGGTDTQYF
>once|TRBV5-1|TRBD2|TRBJ2-1
TGCGCCAGCATCCAAAACGCGGGGGGGCGAATACGGGAGCAGTTCTTC
CASIQNAGGRIREQFF
>once|TRBV29-1|.|TRBJ2-1
TGCAGCGTTGTCCCCGGCAATGAGCAGTTCTTC
CSVVPGNEQFF
>.|TRBV4-1|TRBD1|TRBJ2-5
TGCGCCAGCAGCCAGGACAGGGATCTGCGTGGGACCCAGTACTTC
CASSQDRDLRGTQYF
>.|TRBV6-2/TRBV6-3|.|TRBJ2-5
TGTGCCAGCAGCGCCCGAGGGCAGCCCCAAGAGACCCAGTACTTC
CASSARGQPQETQYF
>few|TRBV29-1|TRBD1|TRBJ1-4
TGCAGCGTTGAGGTCGACAGGGACTATGAAAAACTGTTTTTT
CSVEVDRDYEKLFF
>.|TRBV28|.|TRBJ1-3
TGTGCCAGCAGTTTAATGGGGGGTGGAAACACCATATATTTT
CASSLMGGGNTIYF
>.|TRBV5-4|.|TRBJ1-5
TGTGCCAGCAGACGACAGAATCAGCCCCAGCATTTT
CASRRQNQPQHF
>.|TRBV10-3|.|TRBJ2-5
TGTGCCATCAGTGAGAGGCGGCCCCAAGAGACCCAGTACTTC
CAISERRPQETQYF
>.|TRBV30|TRBD1|TRBJ1-2
TGTGCCTGGAGCGACACAGGGGGCGCTGATGGCTACACCTTC
CAWSDTGGADGYTF
>few|TRBV28|TRBD2|TRBJ2-5
TGTGCCAGCAGCTTTTCCCTGGCGGGAGGGGGCCAAGAGACCCAGTACTTC
CASSFSLAGGGQETQYF
>.|TRBV2|TRBD1|TRBJ1-5
TGTGCCAGCAGTGGCCTGGGACAGACGGCACCCCAGCATTTT
CASSGLGQTAPQHF
>.|TRBV27|.|TRBJ2-2
TGTGCCAGCAGTCGAGCGAATTTGAACACCGGGGAGCTGTTTTTT
CASSRANLNTGELFF
>.|TRBV4-1|.|TRBJ1-2
TGCGCCAGCAGCCAAGCGGAGAGGGTCTATGGCTACACCTTC
CASSQAERVYGYTF
>.|TRBV20-1|.|TRBJ2-7
TGCAGTGCTAGTCTAGGTTTCTACGACGAGCAGTACTTC
CSASLGFYDEQYF
>.|TRBV10-2|.|TRBJ1-2
TGCGCCAGCAGGCAAGGGAGAGGCTACACCTTC
CASRQGRGYTF
>.|TRBV14|TRBD1|TRBJ2-7
TGTGCCAGCAGCCGGACAGGGCGTAGCGAGCAGTACTTC
CASSRTGRSEQYF
>.|TRBV28|TRBD1|TRBJ1-6
TGTGCCAGCAGTCGGTACAGGGGCAAGAATTCACCCCTCCACTTT
CASSRYRGKNSPLHF
>.|TRBV28|.|TRBJ1-2
TGTGCCAGCAACCCAAGCAGGGTGGTCTATGGCTACACCTTC
CASNPSRVVYGYTF
>.|TRBV14|.|TRBJ2-5
TGTGCCAGCGAAAGCAGGGGCGACTTGCAACTATTAGGAGAGACCCAGTACTTC
CASESRGDLQLLGETQYF
>.|TRBV5-6|.|TRBJ1-5
TGTGCCAGCAGCTTGGAAGGGGCAGGGGATAGCAATCAGCCCCAGCATTTT
CASSLEGAGDSNQPQHF
>.|TRBV10-3|TRBD2|TRBJ2-7
TGTGCCATCAGTGTGAGCGGGAGCCCCTTAGAGCAGTACTTC
CAISVSGSPLEQYF